These T cell receptor beta chains were read from a single sample in a study of CD8 T cells in ankylosing spondylitis. TCRdb passed the 5' RACE reads through MiXCR, listing each CDR3 protein once. The data show 200,000 to 300,000 distinct CDR3 sequences, about 10% seen once. The sample comprised blood, either unsorted or a sorted T cell fraction (not recorded which). Receptors were obtained from a male donor with ankylosing spondylitis or in good health (not recorded which). Both conserved end residues are part of each CDR3. A D gene is named only where the DNA matches it firmly. Not all rows give a size; the values are once, few, many and, for expanded clones, a class.

j_gene	v_gene	abundance	d_gene	CDR3nt	CDR3aa
TRBJ1-1	TRBV5-1	medium-sized	-	TGCGCCAGCAGCGGGAGGGGAGGGGTCGGGAACACTGAAGCTTTCTTT	CASSGRGGVGNTEAFF
TRBJ2-3	TRBV20-1	few	-	TGCAGTGCTAGAATCGGGCCCACAGATACGCAGTATTTT	CSARIGPTDTQYF
TRBJ2-2	TRBV2	-	TRBD1	TGTGCCAGCAGTGTTCGACAGGGTGGAACCGGGGAGCTGTTTTTT	CASSVRQGGTGELFF
TRBJ1-1	TRBV21-1	many	-	TGTGCCAGCGGGACCCCAGCCGTCTTGAACACTGAAGCTTTCTTT	CASGTPAVLNTEAFF
TRBJ1-1	TRBV5-1	many	TRBD1	TGCGCCAGCACTCTCCAACAGGGGCCTTTGGCCACTGAAGCTTTCTTT	CASTLQQGPLATEAFF
TRBJ2-1	TRBV7-9	-	-	TGTGCCAGCAGCCCCCCTCCTCCGCTCAGGCAGTTCTTC	CASSPPPPLRQFF
TRBJ2-5	TRBV20-1	many	TRBD2	TGCAGTGCTAGAGCTCCGGGGCGAGCGGGAGGGCCGGTGGAGACCCAGTACTTC	CSARAPGRAGGPVETQYF
TRBJ2-1	TRBV20-1	few	-	TGCAGTGCTGGGGAGGGGGTATCCTACAATGAGCAGTTCTTC	CSAGEGVSYNEQFF
TRBJ2-7	TRBV7-8	few	-	TGTGCCAGCACTCCTCGGGGCCAGGCGGACTACGAGCAGTACTTC	CASTPRGQADYEQYF
TRBJ1-1	TRBV29-1	few	-	TGCAGCGCCACATTACCGACAGCGCCGAACACTGAAGCTTTCTTT	CSATLPTAPNTEAFF
TRBJ2-7	TRBV6-2/TRBV6-3	-	-	TGTGCCAGCAGTGCCCCTCGGACAGACTACGAGCAGTACTTC	CASSAPRTDYEQYF
TRBJ2-3	TRBV29-1	many	TRBD1	TGCAGCGCCCGGGACAGTCACACAGATACGCAGTATTTT	CSARDSHTDTQYF
TRBJ2-5	TRBV28	many	-	TGTGCCAGCTTCTCGGCAGACCCGTACCAAGAGACCCAGTACTTC	CASFSADPYQETQYF
TRBJ1-2	TRBV11-2	-	TRBD1	TGTGCCAGCAGCTTCTCGGGTGGGACAGGGGGCGAAGACTATGGCTACACCTTC	CASSFSGGTGGEDYGYTF
TRBJ1-1	TRBV25-1	many	-	TGTGCCAGCAGTGAATCGGTGGCAGGGGCTGAAGCTTTCTTT	CASSESVAGAEAFF
TRBJ2-3	TRBV5-1	many	-	TGCGCCAGCAGCTTGCGGGGCCGCAAGGCCACAGATACGCAGTATTTT	CASSLRGRKATDTQYF
TRBJ1-2	TRBV5-1	many	-	TGCGCCAGCAGCTTCGCAGGGAACTATGGCTACACCTTC	CASSFAGNYGYTF
TRBJ1-1	TRBV12-3/TRBV12-4	many	-	TGTGCCAGCGTGGGCATGAACACTGAAGCTTTCTTT	CASVGMNTEAFF
TRBJ1-1	TRBV10-3	many	-	TGTGCCATCATCCCGGGACAGAACACTGAAGCTTTCTTT	CAIIPGQNTEAFF
TRBJ1-2	TRBV28	-	-	TGTGCCAGCAGTTCCCCGACGGTCATGTATGTCTACACCTTC	CASSSPTVMYVYTF
TRBJ1-5	TRBV6-1	-	-	TGTGCCAGCAGTGAACCAGGAGCCGTTCAGCCCCAGCATTTT	CASSEPGAVQPQHF
TRBJ2-5	TRBV5-1	-	TRBD2	TGCGCCAGCAGCTCTCCTAGCGGATCAAGAAATACCCAGTACTTC	CASSSPSGSRNTQYF
TRBJ1-1	TRBV5-3	-	-	TGTGCCAGAAGCTTGTCGGGGTCCACTGAAGCTTTCTTT	CARSLSGSTEAFF
TRBJ2-5	TRBV20-1	many	TRBD2	TGCAGTGCTAGAGTCCTAGCGGGGCAAGAGACCCAGTACTTC	CSARVLAGQETQYF
TRBJ2-7	TRBV5-1	many	TRBD1	TGCGCCAGCAGCATTGCGGGACAGGGGTTCGGGGAGCAGTACTTC	CASSIAGQGFGEQYF
TRBJ2-3	TRBV5-6	few	-	TGTGCCAGCAGCTTGATGACAGGCACAGATACGCAGTATTTT	CASSLMTGTDTQYF
TRBJ1-4	TRBV5-1	-	-	TGCGCCAGCAGCTTGGGCAGGCACGATGAAAAACTGTTTTTT	CASSLGRHDEKLFF
TRBJ2-3	TRBV5-1	-	-	TGCGCCAGCACCAGCCACGGCCGCACCACAGATACGCAGTATTTT	CASTSHGRTTDTQYF
TRBJ1-1	TRBV5-1	many	-	TGCGCCAGCAGCGGTGATACACAGAACACTGAAGCTTTCTTT	CASSGDTQNTEAFF
TRBJ2-3	TRBV5-1	many	-	TGCGCCAGCAGCTTGGTGCGTAGTAGCACAGATACGCAGTATTTT	CASSLVRSSTDTQYF
TRBJ1-2	TRBV3-1	-	TRBD1	TGTGCCAGCAGCCAAGATCTCGGACAGGCCCATGATGGCTACACCTTC	CASSQDLGQAHDGYTF
TRBJ2-1	TRBV9	many	TRBD2	TGTGCCAGCAGCCCCTCCGGGGCGGGGGGTCTTGAGTTCTTC	CASSPSGAGGLEFF
TRBJ2-3	TRBV6-1	-	TRBD2	TGTGCCAGCAGAGCAGGCGGGAGGGCCGTGAAAATAGCTGATACGCAGTATTTT	CASRAGGRAVKIADTQYF
TRBJ2-3	TRBV28	many	-	TGTGCCAGTGACAGGAGTAGCACAGATACGCAGTATTTT	CASDRSSTDTQYF
TRBJ1-5	TRBV12-3/TRBV12-4	many	TRBD1	TGTGCCAGCAGTCGGACAGGGGGAAATGGTCAGCCCCAGCATTTT	CASSRTGGNGQPQHF
TRBJ2-1	TRBV7-3	-	TRBD2	TGTGCCAGCAGCTTAGGTCTAACGACTAGCCGTGAGCAGTTCTTC	CASSLGLTTSREQFF
TRBJ2-7	TRBV20-1	-	TRBD1	TGCTGTGCGCTCACCGTTTCTAGACAGGGGCGACCCTACGAGCAGTACTTC	CCALTVSRQGRPYEQYF
TRBJ1-1	TRBV4-1	many	-	TGCGCCAGCAGCCAAGTGTTTGGAGATATGAACACTGAAGCTTTCTTT	CASSQVFGDMNTEAFF
TRBJ2-2	TRBV10-3	many	-	TGTGCCATCAGTGAGCTGGGCACCGGGGAGCTGTTTTTT	CAISELGTGELFF
TRBJ2-1	TRBV29-1	many	-	TGCAGCGTTGCTCTCTCCTACAATGAGCAGTTCTTC	CSVALSYNEQFF
TRBJ2-1	TRBV6-2/TRBV6-3	-	TRBD2	TGTGCCAGCACTGCTAGCGGAATTAACAATGAGCAGTTCTTC	CASTASGINNEQFF
TRBJ2-7	TRBV20-1	many	TRBD1	TGCAGTGCTGTGGGGGACAGGGTCTACGAGCAGTACTTC	CSAVGDRVYEQYF
TRBJ2-1	TRBV7-6	-	TRBD1	TGTGCCAGCAGCTTAGACAGCGACAGGGGGCCCCATGAGCAGTTCTTC	CASSLDSDRGPHEQFF